This T cell receptor (beta chain) stems from a study of T cells after yellow fever vaccination. MiXCR, run by TCRdb on the 5' RACE reads, gives a single entry per CDR3 protein. The sample holds about 550,000 distinct CDR3 sequences; roughly a fifth are singletons and the top ten take about 13%. Broader study findings: Most clones from primary vaccination were detected again post-booster (about 95% CD4, about 85% CD8).

This CDR3 is built from 11 residues. Trimming cost V 5 bases and J 6 bases, with 8 bases left between them. The germline gives CDR1 SGHTA, CDR2 FQGNSA. Regarding this clonotype: Its antigen remains unidentified.

Sequenced here: PBMCs, sampled 15 days after the yellow fever booster vaccination. The receptor comes from a young man who received the YFV17D yellow fever vaccine. The chain uses TRBV7-2 and TRBJ2-7, with D unclear. CDR3 sequence reads: CASSAGPEQYF. The CDR3 DNA reads TGTGCCAGCAGCGCAGGTCCCGAGCAGTACTTC. Drawing the rest from reference TRBV7-2 and TRBJ2-7, the complete variable domain is GAGVSQSPSNKVTEKGKDVELRCDPISGHTALYWYRQSLGQGLEFLIYFQGNSAPDKSGLPSDRFSAERTGGSVSTLTIQRTQQEDSAVYLCASSAGPEQYFGPGTRLTVT.